This TCR beta chain was recorded in a study of OX40 agonist ivuxolimab in advanced cancers. Study information: It was ivuxolimab, an agonistic anti-OX40 (CD134) antibody, that patients were treated with.

Study findings and constraints: Normalized expansion of T-cell clones was also low for some nonresponders.

The method was immunoSEQ multiplex PCR; TCRdb's version includes in-frame clones alone and lacks a portion of them. Among around 70,000 clones, approximately 80% were seen once, and the ten largest hold 5.5% to 7%. With respect to this clone: Its antigen is currently unknown.

V was shortened by 4 bases and J by 5 bases, with 17 bases between the two germline ends. The CDR3 runs to 16 residues. CDR1 and CDR2 (germline): MGHRA, YSYEKL. The V and J genes are TRBV4-1 and TRBJ2-2, with D perhaps TRBD1 or TRBD2 (7 bases each). The sequencing used CD4+ or CD8+ T cells sorted from blood, collected in a trial of the OX40 agonist ivuxolimab. The clonotype comes from an adult with an advanced solid tumor such as melanoma, head and neck, liver or kidney cancer. The CDR3 DNA reads as TGCGCCAGCAGCCCAGGGGGGGGAGAGGGGACCGGGGAGCTGTTTTTT. Protein: CASSPGGGEGTGELFF.